This TCR beta chain was documented in a study of blood T cell repertoires in COVID-19. In the source study's methods: Nucleated cell number was recorded as an estimate derived from reference gene primer amplification. Produced via immunoSEQ multiplex PCR; TCRdb's table is partial and in-frame only. Clone size and V and J calls were adopted from that table, with D and trimming inferred from the DNA. The table has 150,000 to 200,000 clones, around 85% seen once; the top ten hold over 7.5%. CDR1 and CDR2 from the germline V gene are ENHRY and SYGVKD. V was trimmed by 10 bases and J by 4 bases, leaving 19 bases between them. The CDR3 runs to 14 residues.

The clonotype was recovered from a man over 45 with active or convalescent COVID-19. Specimen: peripheral blood. The rearrangement joins TRBV10-3 to TRBJ2-5, with D tentatively TRBD2 (5 bases). The chain's CDR3 is CATTPGMAGETQYF. The DNA of the CDR3 is TGTGCCACCACCCCCGGGATGGCAGGAGAGACCCAGTACTTC.